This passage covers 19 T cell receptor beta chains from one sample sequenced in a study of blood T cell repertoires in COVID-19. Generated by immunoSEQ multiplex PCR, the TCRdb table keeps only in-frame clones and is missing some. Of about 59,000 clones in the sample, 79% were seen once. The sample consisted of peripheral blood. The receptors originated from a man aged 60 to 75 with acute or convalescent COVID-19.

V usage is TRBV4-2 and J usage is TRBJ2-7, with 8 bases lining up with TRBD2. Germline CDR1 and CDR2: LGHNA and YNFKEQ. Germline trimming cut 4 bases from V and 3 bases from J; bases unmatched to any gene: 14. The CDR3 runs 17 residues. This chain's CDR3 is CASSPSGSSGRYYEQYF. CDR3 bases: TGTGCCAGCAGCCCCTCAGGGTCTAGCGGGCGGTACTACGAGCAGTACTTC.

CDR3 in DNA: TGTGCCAGCAGCACTCCGGGACAGGGGTCGTCCTACGAGCAGTACTTC. Amino acid sequence: CASSTPGQGSSYEQYF. This rearrangement joins TRBV7-9 to TRBJ2-7; 10 nucleotides align to TRBD1. This CDR3 has 16 amino acids. Germline V gene data show CDR1 as SEHNR and CDR2 as FQNEAQ (reference sequence). With V trimmed by 5 bases and J by 1 base, 8 bases remained unmatched.

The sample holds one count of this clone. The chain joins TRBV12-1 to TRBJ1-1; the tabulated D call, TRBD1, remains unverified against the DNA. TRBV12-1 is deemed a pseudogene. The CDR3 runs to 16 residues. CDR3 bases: TGTGCCAGCAGCTTTTCTAGGGGGCTCTTGTACACTGAAGCTTTCTTT. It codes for CASSFSRGLLYTEAFF.

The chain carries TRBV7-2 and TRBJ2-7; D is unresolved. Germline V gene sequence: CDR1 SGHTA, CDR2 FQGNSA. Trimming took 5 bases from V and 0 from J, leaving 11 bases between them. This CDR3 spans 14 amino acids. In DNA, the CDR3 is TGTGCCAGCAGCCGTCCTTTGAGCTCCTACGAGCAGTACTTC. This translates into CASSRPLSSYEQYF.

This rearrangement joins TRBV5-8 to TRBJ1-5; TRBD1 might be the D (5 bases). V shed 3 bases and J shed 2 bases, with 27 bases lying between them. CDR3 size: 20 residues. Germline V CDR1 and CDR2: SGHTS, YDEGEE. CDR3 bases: TGTGCCAGCAGCTCCCCATTTATAAAATTCGGGGGGAGAGGCAATCAGCCCCAGCATTTT. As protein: CASSSPFIKFGGRGNQPQHF.

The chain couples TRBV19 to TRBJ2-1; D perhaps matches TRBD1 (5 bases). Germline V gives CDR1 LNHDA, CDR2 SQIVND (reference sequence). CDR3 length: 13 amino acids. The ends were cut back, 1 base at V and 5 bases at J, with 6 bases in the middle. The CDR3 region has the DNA TGTGCCAGTAGTATAGGGACAAACAATGAGCAGTTCTTC. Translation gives CASSIGTNNEQFF.

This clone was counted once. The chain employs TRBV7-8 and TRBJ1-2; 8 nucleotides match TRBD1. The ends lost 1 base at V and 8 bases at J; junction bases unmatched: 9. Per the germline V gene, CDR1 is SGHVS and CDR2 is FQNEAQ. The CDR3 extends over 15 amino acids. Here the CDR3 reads CASSLVSRGQGGYTF. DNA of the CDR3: TGTGCCAGCAGCTTAGTTTCCAGGGGGCAAGGCGGCTACACCTTC.

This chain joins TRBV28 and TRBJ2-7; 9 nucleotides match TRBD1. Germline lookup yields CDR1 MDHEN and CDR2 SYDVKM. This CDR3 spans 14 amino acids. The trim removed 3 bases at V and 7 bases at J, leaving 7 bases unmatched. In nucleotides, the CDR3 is TGTGCCAGCAGTTTCTTACAGGGGGCTGAGGAGCAGTACTTC. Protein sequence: CASSFLQGAEEQYF.

CDR3 bases: TGTGCCAGCACCCCTGGGGGCTCGAACACTGAAGCTTTCTTT. It codes for CASTPGGSNTEAFF. J is TRBJ1-1 and V is TRBV11-2; a possible D gene is TRBD1 (6 bases). The germline V gene has CDR1 SGHAT and CDR2 FQNNGV. The V and J ends lost 7 bases and 1 base respectively, with 13 bases between them. The CDR3 is 14 amino acids.

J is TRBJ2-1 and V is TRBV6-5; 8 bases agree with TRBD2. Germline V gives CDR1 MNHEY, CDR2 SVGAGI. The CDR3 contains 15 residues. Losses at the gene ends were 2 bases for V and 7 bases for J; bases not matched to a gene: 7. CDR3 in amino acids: CASSYRTGGPNEQFF. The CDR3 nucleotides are TGTGCCAGCAGTTACCGTACGGGAGGGCCAAATGAGCAGTTCTTC.

The CDR3 loop is CASSLTGGGYGYTF. Written as DNA, the CDR3 is TGTGCCAGCAGCTTAACCGGGGGGGGCTATGGCTACACCTTC. J is TRBJ1-2 and V is TRBV7-8, with D perhaps matching TRBD1 (5 bases). Germline lookup yields CDR1 SGHVS and CDR2 FQNEAQ. There are 14 residues in the CDR3. The V gene lost 2 bases and the J gene lost 4 bases, with 11 bases spanning the gap.

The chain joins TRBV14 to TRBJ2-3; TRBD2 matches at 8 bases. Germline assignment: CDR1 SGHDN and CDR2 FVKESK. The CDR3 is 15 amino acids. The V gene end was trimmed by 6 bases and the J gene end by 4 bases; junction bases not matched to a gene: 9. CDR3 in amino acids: CASSFGLAIPDTQYF. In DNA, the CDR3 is TGTGCCAGCAGTTTCGGACTAGCCATACCAGATACGCAGTATTTT.

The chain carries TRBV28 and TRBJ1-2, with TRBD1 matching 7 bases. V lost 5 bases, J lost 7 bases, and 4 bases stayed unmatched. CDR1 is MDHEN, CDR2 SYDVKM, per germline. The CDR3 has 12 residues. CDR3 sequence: CASSRYRGGYTF. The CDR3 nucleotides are TGTGCCAGCAGTCGTTACAGGGGTGGCTACACCTTC.

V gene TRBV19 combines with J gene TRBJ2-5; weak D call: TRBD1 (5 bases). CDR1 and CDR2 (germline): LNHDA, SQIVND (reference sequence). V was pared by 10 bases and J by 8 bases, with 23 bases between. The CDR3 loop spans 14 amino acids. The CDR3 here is CATTPRGYQSTQYF. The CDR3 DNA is TGTGCCACCACCCCTAGGGGATACCAATCTACCCAGTACTTC. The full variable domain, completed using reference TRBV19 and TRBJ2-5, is DGGITQSPKYLFRKEGQNVTLSCEQNLNHDAMYWYRQDPGQGLRLIYYSQIVNDFQKGDIAEGYSVSREKKESFPLTVTSAQKNPTAFYLCATTPRGYQSTQYFGPGTRLLVL.

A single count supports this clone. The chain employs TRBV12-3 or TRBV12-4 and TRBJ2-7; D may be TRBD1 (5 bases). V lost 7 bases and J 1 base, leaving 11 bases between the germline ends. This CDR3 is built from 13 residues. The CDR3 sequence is CASTLQGSYEQYF. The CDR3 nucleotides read TGTGCCAGCACTCTTCAGGGTTCCTACGAGCAGTACTTC.

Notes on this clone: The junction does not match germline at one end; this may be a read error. CDR3 in DNA: TGTGCCAGCAGCTTATTTCAGATGAAGACTGAAGCTTTCTTT. Translating it yields CASSLFQMKTEAFF. The genes are TRBV7-9 and TRBJ1-1; D is ambiguous. This CDR3 contains 14 residues. Germline values: CDR1 SEHNR, CDR2 FQNEAQ (reference sequence).

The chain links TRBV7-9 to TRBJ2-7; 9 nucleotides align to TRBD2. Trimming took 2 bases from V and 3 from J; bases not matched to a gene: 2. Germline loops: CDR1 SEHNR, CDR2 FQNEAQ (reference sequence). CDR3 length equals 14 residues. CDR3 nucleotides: TGTGCCAGCAGCTTACTAGCGGGGTACTACGAGCAGTACTTC. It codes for CASSLLAGYYEQYF.

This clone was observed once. CDR3 in DNA: TGTGCCACCCGGACTGACCCGTTAGCTAACTATGGCTACACCTTC. Amino acids: CATRTDPLANYGYTF. The rearrangement links TRBV19 to TRBJ1-2; no firm D call. The V and J ends lost 10 bases and 0 bases respectively, with 18 bases between them. This CDR3 has 15 residues. Germline loops: CDR1 LNHDA, CDR2 SQIVND (reference sequence).

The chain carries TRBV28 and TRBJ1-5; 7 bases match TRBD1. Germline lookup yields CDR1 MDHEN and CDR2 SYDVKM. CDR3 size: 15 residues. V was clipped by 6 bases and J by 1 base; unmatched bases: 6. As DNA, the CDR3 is TGTGCCAGCAGACTACAGGGGTCGAGCAATCAGCCCCAGCATTTT. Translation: CASRLQGSSNQPQHF.